A selection of T cell receptor beta chains follows, all from one sample in a study of blood T cell repertoires in COVID-19. Data came from immunoSEQ multiplex PCR; TCRdb stores just in-frame clones and leaves some out. The table includes 410,000 or so clones, about 91% detected once. The specimen sequenced was peripheral blood. The source of these receptors is a woman in her 40s with COVID-19, enrolled during active disease. Both conserved end residues are part of each CDR3. D genes are given only for firm matches. Clone sizes are given selectively: once, few, many, or a class where the clone is expanded.

.,TRBJ1-2,.,TRBV30,CAWSVRGASNYGYTF,TGTGCCTGGAGTGTCCGTGGAGCCTCTAACTATGGCTACACCTTC
.,TRBJ2-7,.,TRBV29-1,CSVKDTRYEQYF,TGCAGCGTTAAAGACACTCGCTACGAGCAGTACTTC
.,TRBJ2-6,.,TRBV7-3,CASSLGSSGANVLTF,TGTGCCAGCAGCTTAGGCAGCTCTGGGGCCAACGTCCTGACTTTC
.,TRBJ2-2,TRBD2,TRBV4-3,CASSQPGLAQDTGELFF,TGCGCCAGCAGCCAACCGGGACTAGCGCAAGACACCGGGGAGCTGTTTTTT
.,TRBJ2-1,TRBD2,TRBV27,CASSPRGAGGGYNEQFF,TGTGCCAGCAGTCCTCGGGGAGCGGGAGGGGGATACAATGAGCAGTTCTTC
.,TRBJ1-1,TRBD1,TRBV5-1,CASSLLTGRPSTEAFF,TGCGCCAGCAGCTTGCTGACAGGGAGGCCCAGCACTGAAGCTTTCTTT
.,TRBJ2-6,.,TRBV4-3,CASSQYLSSGANVLTF,TGCGCCAGCAGCCAGTACCTATCCTCTGGGGCCAACGTCCTGACTTTC
.,TRBJ1-1,.,TRBV6-2/TRBV6-3,CASSHLLGNSQREAFF,TGTGCCAGCAGTCATCTACTCGGGAACTCCCAACGGGAAGCTTTCTTT
.,TRBJ2-7,.,TRBV6-2/TRBV6-3,CASSYQGRAEQYF,TGTGCCAGCAGTTACCAGGGGAGAGCCGAGCAGTACTTC
once,TRBJ1-3,.,TRBV19,CASSMEGRTGNTIYF,TGTGCCAGTAGTATGGAGGGACGGACTGGAAACACCATATATTTT
.,TRBJ1-5,.,TRBV5-6,CASSLAGQQFQPQHF,TGTGCCAGCAGCTTGGCCGGACAGCAATTCCAGCCCCAGCATTTT
.,TRBJ2-3,.,TRBV7-9,CASSPNQDNPTDTQYF,TGTGCCAGCAGCCCGAATCAGGACAATCCCACAGATACGCAGTATTTT
.,TRBJ2-7,TRBD1,TRBV5-3,CARKEERQGGDEQYF,TGTGCCAGAAAAGAAGAAAGACAGGGTGGGGACGAGCAGTACTTC
.,TRBJ2-6,TRBD1,TRBV7-9,CASSLGTGAHSGANVLTF,TGTGCCAGCAGCTTAGGGACAGGGGCCCACTCTGGGGCCAACGTCCTGACTTTC
.,TRBJ2-3,.,TRBV6-2/TRBV6-3,CASSSTWGRGTDTQYF,TGTGCCAGCAGTTCAACCTGGGGCAGGGGCACAGATACGCAGTATTTT
.,TRBJ1-2,.,TRBV3-1/TRBV3-2,CASSRPSDSYGYTF,TGTGCCAGCAGCCGCCCTTCGGACAGCTATGGCTACACCTTC
.,TRBJ2-1,.,TRBV5-1,CASSLVAAASSYNEQFF,TGCGCCAGCAGCTTGGTGGCGGCGGCCAGCTCCTACAATGAGCAGTTCTTC
.,TRBJ2-1,TRBD1,TRBV5-1,CASETSGGIYNEQFF,TGCGCCAGCGAAACCTCAGGGGGCATTTACAATGAGCAGTTCTTC
few,TRBJ1-6,.,TRBV2,CASLSLSSPLHF,TGTGCCAGCCTGAGCCTATCTTCACCCCTCCACTTT
once,TRBJ1-5,TRBD1,TRBV19,CASSMDRAPQHF,TGTGCCAGTAGTATGGACAGGGCACCCCAGCATTTT
.,TRBJ1-2,TRBD1,TRBV6-2/TRBV6-3,CASSHPSRQGYGYTF,TGTGCCAGCAGTCACCCAAGCAGACAGGGCTATGGCTACACCTTC
.,TRBJ1-1,.,TRBV7-8,CASSGTGRNTEAFF,TGTGCCAGCAGCGGCACAGGACGGAACACTGAAGCTTTCTTT
.,TRBJ1-1,TRBD1,TRBV20-1,CSASHRDRGRANTEAFF,TGCAGTGCTAGTCACCGGGACAGGGGGCGGGCGAACACTGAAGCTTTCTTT
.,TRBJ2-3,.,TRBV4-3,CASSQARGTQYF,TGCGCCAGCAGCCAGGCCCGAGGTACGCAGTATTTT
once,TRBJ2-1,.,TRBV19,CASSIEPGLRNEQFF,TGTGCCAGTAGTATAGAGCCAGGGTTAAGGAATGAGCAGTTCTTC
.,TRBJ2-3,.,TRBV25-1,CASSADGDTQYF,TGTGCCAGCAGTGCCGACGGGGATACGCAGTATTTT
.,TRBJ1-2,.,TRBV28,CASWGGPGGYTF,TGTGCCAGTTGGGGCGGTCCTGGTGGCTACACCTTC
.,TRBJ2-3,TRBD1,TRBV27,CASSPAGGASTDTQYF,TGTGCCAGCAGTCCCGCAGGGGGCGCAAGCACAGATACGCAGTATTTT
.,TRBJ1-2,.,TRBV29-1,CSVDKQGAYYGYTF,TGCAGCGTTGATAAACAGGGAGCGTACTATGGCTACACCTTC
once,TRBJ2-7,TRBD2,TRBV3-1/TRBV3-2,CASSQDLLAGVMNEQYF,TGTGCCAGCAGCCAAGATCTACTAGCGGGAGTGATGAACGAGCAGTACTTC
.,TRBJ1-5,TRBD1,TRBV7-2,CASSSQDRANQPQHF,TGTGCCAGCAGCTCCCAAGACAGGGCTAATCAGCCCCAGCATTTT
.,TRBJ1-2,.,TRBV2,CASRLYGYTF,TGTGCCAGCCGACTTTATGGCTACACCTTC
.,TRBJ1-4,TRBD1,TRBV6-5,CASSWTGGFEKLFF,TGTGCCAGCAGCTGGACAGGGGGCTTTGAAAAACTGTTTTTT
.,TRBJ2-1,TRBD2,TRBV6-2/TRBV6-3,CASSYGLGSSYNEQFF,TGTGCCAGCAGTTACGGACTAGGGAGCTCCTACAATGAGCAGTTCTTC
once,TRBJ2-1,TRBD2,TRBV4-3,CASSQDIGTSGPNNEQFF,TGCGCCAGCAGCCAAGATATAGGGACTAGCGGACCAAACAATGAGCAGTTCTTC
.,TRBJ2-1,TRBD2,TRBV5-1,CASRQTSGASSYNEQFF,TGCGCCAGCAGACAGACTAGCGGGGCCAGCTCCTACAATGAGCAGTTCTTC
.,TRBJ1-4,TRBD1,TRBV5-6,CASSLVGQAEKLFF,TGTGCCAGCAGCTTGGTTGGACAGGCTGAAAAACTGTTTTTT
.,TRBJ2-3,.,TRBV5-1,CASSSVGTDTQYF,TGCGCCAGCAGCTCCGTAGGCACAGATACGCAGTATTTT
.,TRBJ1-6,TRBD1,TRBV27,CASSLVFWDSNSPLHF,TGTGCCAGCAGTTTAGTTTTCTGGGACAGTAATTCACCCCTCCACTTT
once,TRBJ1-1,.,TRBV7-3,CASSAHMNTEAFF,TGTGCCAGCAGCGCCCACATGAACACTGAAGCTTTCTTT
.,TRBJ2-3,.,TRBV12-3/TRBV12-4,CASSLSVRNTQYF,TGTGCCAGCAGTTTATCCGTGAGAAATACGCAGTATTTT
.,TRBJ2-3,.,TRBV18,CASSPPSGGLTDTQYF,TGTGCCAGCTCACCACCAAGCGGAGGACTCACAGATACGCAGTATTTT
.,TRBJ2-3,TRBD1,TRBV4-1,CASSETGDTQYF,TGCGCCAGCAGCGAGACAGGGGATACGCAGTATTTT
.,TRBJ2-7,.,TRBV6-5,CASSYFAAGYEQYF,TGTGCCAGCAGTTATTTTGCGGCGGGCTACGAGCAGTACTTC
.,TRBJ2-1,TRBD1,TRBV10-3,CAISESPPGGREQFF,TGTGCCATCAGTGAGTCGCCCCCAGGGGGCCGGGAGCAGTTCTTC
.,TRBJ1-2,.,TRBV5-1,CARSWAGGQVDGYTF,TGCGCCCGCAGCTGGGCGGGGGGGCAAGTCGATGGCTACACCTTC
.,TRBJ2-1,TRBD2,TRBV7-3,CASSLNPVLISGSSYNEQFF,TGTGCCAGCAGCTTAAATCCCGTACTAATCAGCGGGAGCTCCTACAATGAGCAGTTCTTC
.,TRBJ2-5,TRBD1,TRBV11-3,CASSLGTGEKTQYF,TGTGCCAGCAGCTTAGGGACAGGGGAGAAGACCCAGTACTTC
.,TRBJ1-2,.,TRBV27,CASSSSIPQGSLEGYTF,.
.,TRBJ1-2,.,TRBV3-1/TRBV3-2,CASSQLERRGYTF,TGTGCCAGCAGCCAGTTGGAGCGGCGCGGCTACACCTTC